This T cell receptor (beta chain) was documented in a study of STAT3 mutations in large granular lymphocyte leukemia. Broader study findings: In several patients, dominant TCR clone burden exceeded STAT3 mutant burden, suggesting STAT3 mutation arose secondarily. In T-cell large granular lymphocyte leukemia, about half of patients showed multiple immunodominant subclonotypes. In about 30% of the 18 patients, new TCR clonotypes emerged after therapy. Persisting codominant clonotypes may have hidden a small pathogenic clone.

This CDR3 region has 12 residues. Deletions cut 3 bases from V and 6 bases from J, with 10 bases between. Germline assignment: CDR1 GTSNPN and CDR2 SVGIG (reference sequence). Only in-frame clones appear in the TCRdb table, and some are missing; sequencing was by immunoSEQ multiplex PCR. The sample contains 35,000 to 40,000 clones, about 88% of which appear only once. In its sample, this clone was seen once. The target antigen is unknown. The TCR comes from a human donor with T large granular lymphocyte leukemia. Some clones in this sample may be carry-over from other donors' samples. The rearrangement joins TRBV30 to TRBJ2-3; D remains unclear. The sequenced sample consisted of PBMCs. The CDR3 protein is CAWSGVWDTQYF. CDR3 bases: TGTGCCTGGAGCGGTGTATGGGATACGCAGTATTTT.